The 28 T cell receptor beta chains presented below share a single source sample, sequenced in a study of tumor-infiltrating lymphocytes in primary liver carcinoma (dated by TCRdb to the late 2010s). Data came from an Illumina HiSeq 2500. Using a constant-region primer and ProtoScript II reverse transcriptase, TCRbeta-specific cDNA was reverse-transcribed from around 500 ng total RNA. Construction of the TCRbeta libraries relied on three nested rounds of multiplex PCR, following a slightly modified ARM-PCR procedure. Each of the first two PCR rounds ran for approximately 10 cycles and used multiplex TRBV1-TRBV30 forward primers together with a Cbeta reverse primer. The public reads were reanalyzed by TCRdb: fastp trimming at Q25, MiXCR alignment, in-frame beta chains only. Rows with one shared CDR3 protein collapse into an entry with the most common genes and DNA. The sample table holds roughly 70,000 distinct CDR3 sequences, of which 71% were seen once. About 40% of the sample lies in the top ten.

Total RNA and DNA were co-extracted without cell sorting from roughly 20-30 mg of bulk tissue using the AllPrep DNA/RNA mini kit. Sequenced material: liver tumor tissue from sampling region 4. The meaning of the sample's cell subset or site label: tumor region T4, right-lateral pole. The receptor source for this set is a man aged 40-55 years with primary liver carcinoma and hepatitis B virus infection.

To note about this clonotype: The conserved final phenylalanine or tryptophan is absent from the CDR3, which likely points to a read error. Because the CDR3's place on the DNA is in doubt, the DNA is left out and the CDR3 is given as listed by TCRdb. CDR3 residues: CASWGVYEDTQYL. The V gene is TRBV7-8, the J gene TRBJ2-3; TRBD1, the table's D call, was not compared with the DNA. The CDR3 spans 13 residues, counting both ends. CDR1 is SGHVS and CDR2 is FQNEAQ in the germline V gene.

This clonotype appeared many times. The chain is built from TRBV28 and TRBJ2-1, with D maybe TRBD1 (7 bases). This CDR3 region has 15 residues. Germline V CDR1 and CDR2: MDHEN, SYDVKM. V lost 2 bases and J 6 bases, leaving 14 bases between the germline ends. The CDR3 coding sequence is TGTGCCAGCAGTTTAAGGAGACAGGGAGGCAATGAGCAGTTCTTC. It specifies CASSLRRQGGNEQFF.

This clonotype was picked up one time. Germline and junction disagree at one end, which may indicate a read error. The chain has TRBV4-2 and TRBJ2-2; possible D gene TRBD2, 5 bases. Germline assignment: CDR1 LGHNA and CDR2 YNFKEQ. The CDR3 has 17 amino acids. The CDR3 sequence is CASSQDSLVGYTGELLF. CDR3 sequence (DNA): TGTGCCAGCAGCCAAGATTCCCTAGTGGGATACACCGGGGAGCTGCTTTTT.

As regards this clonotype: This sequence may be a read error, since a much larger clone differs from it by one base. The J gene is TRBJ2-4, the V gene TRBV6-5, with D possibly being TRBD2 (6 bases). Germline values: CDR1 MNHEY, CDR2 SVGAGI. The CDR3 is made up of 16 amino acids. Trimming stripped 2 bases from V and 0 bases from J, with 11 bases between. The CDR3 DNA is TGTGCCAGCAGTTACGGGGGGAGATCAGCCAAAAACATTCAGTACTTC. This translates into CASSYGGRSAKNIQYF.

This chain joins TRBV11-2 and TRBJ2-7, with D perhaps TRBD1 or TRBD2 (5 bases each). The CDR3 is 14 residues long. The germline gives CDR1 SGHAT, CDR2 FQNNGV. V lost 5 bases and J lost 2, with 13 bases in between. The CDR3 is CASSLGPGAYEQYF. Written as DNA, the CDR3 is TGTGCCAGCAGCCTGGGACCAGGAGCCTACGAGCAGTACTTC.

A remark on this clonotype: A much larger clone lies a single base off, so this may be a read error. The genes are TRBV24-1 and TRBJ2-1; the D is unclear. This CDR3 has 12 residues. CDR1 and CDR2 from the germline V gene are KGHDR and SFDVKD. CDR3 protein: CATSDLGNEQLF. The CDR3 DNA is TGTGCCACCAGTGATTTAGGGAATGAGCAGTTATTC.

This clonotype appeared a single time. This chain links TRBV11-2 with TRBJ2-5; the match to TRBD1 covers 7 bases. Germline V gene data show CDR1 as SGHAT and CDR2 as FQNNGV. After removal of 10 bases from V and 2 bases from J, the junction contained 16 bases not matched to a gene. The CDR3 is 16 residues long. CDR3 in amino acids: CANSIPTGPPQETQYF. CDR3 DNA: TGTGCCAACAGTATCCCGACAGGGCCCCCTCAAGAGACCCAGTACTTC.

At least ten counts were recorded for this clonotype. The rearrangement links TRBV7-9 to TRBJ1-2, with D perhaps TRBD1 (5 bases). The CDR3 is 16 amino acids. The germline V gene has CDR1 SEHNR and CDR2 FQNEAQ (reference sequence). Between the trimmed V and J ends, which lost 3 bases and 4 bases, there was a span of 18 bases. Written as DNA, the CDR3 is TGTGCCAGCAGCTTCACCCCCGGGACTGCTGGCTATGGCTACACCTTC. Translating gives CASSFTPGTAGYGYTF.

Details on this clonotype: A much bigger clone sits one base away, suggesting this may be a read error. The DNA of the CDR3 is TGTGCCTGGAGTACCCTAATGACAGGCCTGGCCGAGCAGTACTTC. Its protein product is CAWSTLMTGLAEQYF. The rearrangement uses TRBV30 and TRBJ2-7; maybe TRBD1 (6 bases). The CDR3 runs to 15 residues. CDR1 is GTSNPN, CDR2 SVGIG, per germline (reference sequence). The V end was cut by 2 bases, the J end by 6 bases, with 20 bases between.

In this sample, this clonotype turned up many times. The chain couples TRBV29-1 to TRBJ2-1; TRBD2 matches at 8 bases. V was pared by 6 bases and J by 2 bases, with 3 bases of the junction left unmatched. This CDR3 is 13 amino acids long. Germline V CDR1 and CDR2: SQVTM, ANQGSEA. The CDR3 loop reads CSVGLGAYNEQFF. The DNA of the CDR3 is TGCAGCGTGGGACTAGGGGCCTACAATGAGCAGTTCTTC.

About this clonotype: One end of the junction fails to match germline, which may point to a read error. The J gene is TRBJ2-5, the V gene TRBV5-5; no definite D call. Germline assignment: CDR1 SGHKS and CDR2 YYEKEE (reference sequence). There are 13 residues in the CDR3. The CDR3 loop is CASSFSLAEAQYF. The CDR3 DNA reads TGTGCCAGCAGCTTTTCCCTCGCAGAGGCCCAGTATTTC.

This clonotype was seen repeatedly, ten times or more. Possible read error: a much larger clone is one base away. The V and J genes are TRBV6-2 or TRBV6-3 and TRBJ1-1; 8 nucleotides agree with TRBD1. CDR1 is MNHEY, CDR2 SVGEGT, per germline. The CDR3 sequence is 17 residues long. The DNA for the CDR3 is TGTGCCAGCAGTTACGTCACAGGGGGGCCCATGAACACTGAAGCTTCCTTT. The encoded protein is CASSYVTGGPMNTEASF.

The sample holds many counts of this clonotype. The chain uses TRBV4-1 and TRBJ2-1; TRBD2 aligns across 8 bases. The germline CDR1 and CDR2 sequences are MGHRA and YSYEKL. V lost 2 bases, J lost 4 bases, and 7 bases stayed unmatched. The length of the CDR3 is 16 residues. The CDR3: CASSQLGTSEYNEQFF. In DNA form, the CDR3 reads TGCGCCAGCAGCCAACTCGGGACTAGTGAGTACAATGAGCAGTTCTTC.

V usage is TRBV6-2 or TRBV6-3 and J usage is TRBJ2-2; D unclear. Trimming took off 0 bases at V and 15 bases at J, with 17 bases between the two ends. Germline V gives CDR1 MNHEY, CDR2 SVGEGT. This CDR3 is built from 14 residues. The CDR3 region has the DNA TGTGCCAGCAGTTACTCGGGGTCCCCCGGGCTGTTGTTTTTT. Protein sequence: CASSYSGSPGLLFF.

As regards this clonotype: Compared with germline, one end of the junction differs, possibly owing to a read error. The genes are TRBV4-1 and TRBJ2-7, with D uncertain. The CDR3 consists of 14 residues. Germline V lookup: CDR1 MGHRA, CDR2 YSYEKL. CDR3 residues: CTSSQGPENYEQYF. CDR3 DNA: TGCACCAGCAGCCAAGGCCCAGAAAACTACGAGCAGTACTTC.

This clonotype appeared a few times. The junction shows a germline mismatch at one end, possibly a read error. This chain uses TRBV5-5 with TRBJ2-6; possible D gene TRBD1, 5 bases. Germline values: CDR1 SGHKS, CDR2 YYEKEE (reference sequence). The CDR3 sequence is 14 residues long. CDR3 sequence: CTSSMWSGANVLTF. The CDR3 DNA follows: TGTACCAGCAGCATGTGGTCTGGGGCCAACGTTCTGACTTTC.

Comments on this clonotype: This CDR3 is missing its conserved last phenylalanine or tryptophan, likely due to a read error. No DNA is shown, since the ends of the CDR3 on it are uncertain; the CDR3 is the one TCRdb lists. V and J are TRBV7-9 and TRBJ1-2. Per germline, CDR1 SEHNR and CDR2 FQNEAQ (reference sequence). The CDR3 has 10 residues if both end residues are counted. The CDR3 loop is CASSLLASPL.

This clonotype was counted ten times or more. The chain couples TRBV28 to TRBJ2-5; unclear D gene. V lost 3 bases and J lost 2, with 13 bases in between. Germline V CDR1 and CDR2: MDHEN, SYDVKM. CDR3 length: 15 amino acids. CDR3 nucleotides: TGTGCCAGCAGTTTGTTTGGCGGAATACAAGAGACCCAGTACTTC. It specifies CASSLFGGIQETQYF.

As regards this clonotype: Germline is not matched at one junction end, which may reflect a read error. The V gene is TRBV6-6, the J gene TRBJ2-1, with 11 bases matching TRBD2. Germline CDR1 MNHNY, CDR2 SVGAGI (reference sequence). The CDR3 contains 21 residues. The CDR3 region is CATSYPGLAETHRSSYNEQFF. The CDR3 DNA reads TGTGCCACCAGTTACCCGGGACTAGCGGAAACCCACCGAAGCTCCTACAATGAGCAGTTCTTC.

The table lists this clonotype with a count of one. A much larger clonotype is one base distant, so this may be a read error. The V and J genes are TRBV6-1 and TRBJ1-5; D not resolved. Germline V gene lookup returns CDR1 MNHNS and CDR2 SASEGT. The CDR3 totals 14 residues. Between the trimmed V and J ends, which lost 2 bases and 5 bases, there was a span of 10 bases. The CDR3 bases are TGTGCCAGCAGTGAATGGGGAAATGATCAGCCCCAGCATTTT. It yields the protein CASSEWGNDQPQHF.

Regarding this clonotype: One end of the junction varies from germline; a read error may be responsible. J is TRBJ2-5 and V is TRBV11-2; D possibly matches TRBD1 or TRBD2 (6 bases each). Germline lookup yields CDR1 SGHAT and CDR2 FQNNGV. This CDR3 is 16 amino acids long. The CDR3 region is CANSQAHGGGKETQYF. Here the CDR3 DNA reads TGTGCCAACAGCCAAGCTCATGGAGGGGGGAAAGAGACCCAGTACTTC.

With respect to this clonotype: An end of the junction differs from the germline gene, which may be a read error. This rearrangement joins TRBV11-2 to TRBJ2-1; 9 bases are a match to TRBD2. Germline values: CDR1 SGHAT, CDR2 FQNNGV. This CDR3 has 16 residues. CDR3 region: CGSSLELLAGMNDRFF. CDR3 in DNA: TGTGGCAGCAGCTTAGAGCTCCTAGCGGGAATGAATGACCGGTTCTTC.

As regards this clonotype: The CDR3 carries no conserved terminal phenylalanine or tryptophan, so it likely arises from a read error. The rearrangement uses TRBV5-1 and TRBJ2-1, with D possibly matching TRBD2 (5 bases). This CDR3 contains 15 residues. Germline V lookup: CDR1 SGHRS, CDR2 YFSETQ. The CDR3 DNA reads as TGCGCGAGCAGCTTGGTTGGGGAGCCCTACAATGAGCAGTTCCTC. Protein: CASSLVGEPYNEQFL.

V usage is TRBV6-2 or TRBV6-3 and J usage is TRBJ2-7; D is perhaps TRBD1 (5 bases). This CDR3 region has 15 residues. Germline V gives CDR1 MNHEY, CDR2 SVGEGT. Trimming stripped 2 bases from V and 7 bases from J, with 18 bases between. The chain's CDR3 is CASSYVGRASVEQYF. For the CDR3, the DNA is TGTGCCAGCAGTTACGTCGGCAGGGCCTCTGTTGAGCAGTACTTC.

As for this clonotype: A clone one base away is much larger, so this may be a read error. The V and J genes are TRBV5-4 and TRBJ2-7; D call uncertain. CDR1 and CDR2 (germline): SGHNT, YYREEE (reference sequence). The CDR3 loop spans 13 amino acids. Trimming cost V 3 bases and J 6 bases, with 13 bases left between them. The CDR3 nucleotides read TGTGCCAGCAGCTCCGCCTCACCAGGCGAGCAGTACTTC. As protein: CASSSASPGEQYF.

The chain employs TRBV28 and TRBJ2-3; 8 bases line up with TRBD1. Losses at the gene ends were 5 bases for V and 7 bases for J; bases not matched to a gene: 8. In germline, CDR1 is MDHEN, CDR2 SYDVKM. This CDR3 has 14 residues. CDR3 nucleotides: TGTGCCAGCAGTGGGGACAGGAGGCTGAATACGCAGTATTTT. It specifies CASSGDRRLNTQYF.

This chain uses TRBV13 with TRBJ2-5, with D maybe TRBD1 (5 bases). Germline V gene lookup returns CDR1 PRHDT and CDR2 FYEKMQ (reference sequence). The CDR3 covers 14 residues. The CDR3 nucleotides read TGTGACAACAGCTTATCTAGGGGCCAGGAGACCCAGTACTTC. Amino acid sequence: CDNSLSRGQETQYF.

A note on this clonotype: A much larger clone differs from this one at a single base, so this may be a read error. The chain recombines TRBV11-3 with TRBJ1-5, with D unclear. The CDR3 sequence is 15 residues long. The germline CDR1 and CDR2 sequences are SGHNT and YENEEA. The chain's CDR3 is CASSLDLVVAQLQHF. The CDR3 nucleotides read TGTGCCAGCAGCTTAGATCTGGTGGTGGCTCAGCTCCAGCATTTT.